The 15 T cell receptor beta chains below were found in one sample sequenced in a study of early T cells in non-severe SARS-CoV-2 infection (dated by TCRdb to about 2021). Library creation used 5' RACE. Sequencing took place on a NextSeq 500. The public reads were quality trimmed at Q25 with fastp and then assembled into clones with MiXCR by TCRdb, keeping productive beta chains. Records with the same CDR3 protein are collapsed into one entry carrying the most frequent genes and DNA. This sample has roughly 86,000 distinct CDR3 sequences in its table, and approximately 6% of those were observed once. The ten largest clonotypes hold roughly 8.1% of the sample. Sequenced sample: whole blood. The source is an adult who was a healthcare worker with PCR-confirmed SARS-CoV-2 infection or an uninfected control (not recorded which).

This clonotype was counted many times. V and J are TRBV20-1 and TRBJ2-5, with D unclear. Trimming left V 4 bases short and J 2 bases short, with 8 bases between. The V gene's germline CDR1 is DFQATT and CDR2 SNEGSKA (reference sequence). The length of the CDR3 is 12 residues. DNA of the CDR3: TGCAGTGCTACAGAATTTCAAGAGACCCAGTACTTC. It specifies CSATEFQETQYF.

This clonotype was counted a few times. This sequence joins TRBV28 and TRBJ2-1; tentative D call: TRBD2 (6 bases). Germline values: CDR1 MDHEN, CDR2 SYDVKM. V lost 6 bases and J lost 2, with 14 bases in between. The CDR3 runs to 15 residues. CDR3 loop: CASSASGYAYNEQFF. The CDR3 DNA follows: TGTGCCAGCAGCGCGAGCGGGTACGCCTACAATGAGCAGTTCTTC.

This clonotype came up many times. The V and J genes are TRBV6-2 or TRBV6-3 and TRBJ1-6, with a possible D match to TRBD1 (6 bases). V shed 4 bases and J shed 6 bases, with 13 bases lying between them. CDR1 and CDR2 (germline): MNHEY, SVGEGT. CDR3 length: 15 amino acids. Here the CDR3 DNA reads TGTGCCAGCAGTTCGACGGGGGGCGGTAATTCACCCCTCCACTTT. Encoded protein: CASSSTGGGNSPLHF.

The rearrangement links TRBV5-4 to TRBJ2-3; D is possibly TRBD1 (6 bases). This CDR3 comprises 17 residues. Germline assignment: CDR1 SGHNT and CDR2 YYREEE (reference sequence). V lost 3 bases, J lost 1 base, and 18 bases lay in between. The CDR3 nucleotides read TGTGCCAGCAGCTCCCTCTACAGGGAAAGCCGCACAGATACGCAGTATTTT. The encoded protein is CASSSLYRESRTDTQYF.

This clonotype has a count of ten or more. The V gene is TRBV7-6, the J gene TRBJ1-4, with TRBD1 matching 7 bases. The CDR3 is 19 residues long. The V segment lost 4 bases and the J segment 4 bases; nucleotides outside the gene matches: 18. Germline values: CDR1 SGHVS, CDR2 FNYEAQ. CDR3 coding DNA: TGTGCCAGCAGCTCACCAACCGGGACAGAAACGGCGGGTAATGAAAAACTGTTTTTT. Amino acid sequence: CASSSPTGTETAGNEKLFF.

This clonotype was recorded many times. The rearrangement uses TRBV3-1 and TRBJ2-4; no clear D gene. The CDR3 is 16 amino acids. The V and J ends lost 1 base and 4 bases respectively, with 14 bases between them. From germline, CDR1 is LGHDT and CDR2 YNNKEL (reference sequence). DNA for the CDR3: TGTGCCAGCAGCCAAGTTTCTCCAAGCATAAAAAACATTCAGTACTTC. This codes for CASSQVSPSIKNIQYF.

On this clonotype: A much larger clone lies a single base off, so this may be a read error. As the CDR3 is not closed by the conserved phenylalanine or tryptophan, this likely results from a read error. The V gene is TRBV5-6, the J gene TRBJ2-3; no clear D. The germline V gene has CDR1 SGHDT and CDR2 YYEEEE. V dropped 2 bases and J dropped 1 base, with 8 bases sitting between them. This CDR3 is 14 amino acids long. CDR3 sequence: CASSFDVRTDTQYS. The CDR3 nucleotides are TGTGCCAGCAGCTTCGACGTACGCACAGATACGCAGTATTCT.

J is TRBJ2-7 and V is TRBV6-5, with D tentatively TRBD1 (8 bases). CDR1 is MNHEY and CDR2 is SVGAGI in the germline V gene. The CDR3 is 15 amino acids. Trimming removed 6 bases at V and 1 base at J, with 16 bases between. The CDR3 coding sequence is TGTGCCAGCAGGGGAGACAGGGGAGGGTCCTACGAGCAGTACTTC. Amino acid sequence: CASRGDRGGSYEQYF.

This clonotype appeared a few times. The J gene is TRBJ2-5, the V gene TRBV25-1, with TRBD2 identical over 8 bases. Per germline, CDR1 MGHDK and CDR2 SYGVNS. The ends lost 3 bases at V and 5 bases at J; junction bases unmatched: 5. The CDR3 has 14 amino acids. The CDR3 here is CASSEKRGMETQYF. As DNA, the CDR3 is TGTGCCAGCAGTGAGAAGCGGGGGATGGAGACCCAGTACTTC.

This clonotype was found many times. This chain connects TRBV7-6 to TRBJ2-5; D ambiguous. The CDR3 has 14 residues. Germline assignment: CDR1 SGHVS and CDR2 FNYEAQ. V lost 0 bases, J lost 4 bases, and 9 bases lay in between. CDR3 sequence: CASSLAWSGETQYF. The CDR3 coding sequence is TGTGCCAGCAGCTTAGCGTGGTCCGGAGAGACCCAGTACTTC.

This clonotype was detected only a few times. The chain joins TRBV7-9 to TRBJ1-6; 10 bases fit TRBD1. CDR1 and CDR2 (germline): SEHNR, FQNEAQ (reference sequence). The CDR3 length is 15 residues. The trim removed 2 bases at V and 8 bases at J, leaving 3 bases unmatched. The CDR3 coding sequence is TGTGCCAGCAGCTTACGAGGGACAGGGGATTCACCCCTCCACTTT. Translation gives CASSLRGTGDSPLHF.

This clonotype has only a few counts. J is TRBJ2-4 and V is TRBV6-2 or TRBV6-3, with TRBD1 matching 10 bases. Germline V CDR1 and CDR2: MNHEY, SVGEGT. The CDR3 is made up of 13 amino acids. J was trimmed by 3 bases and V by 8 bases; bases with no gene match: 1. CDR3 protein: CASRTGGKNIQYF. The CDR3 nucleotides read TGTGCCAGCCGGACAGGGGGCAAAAACATTCAGTACTTC.

This clonotype occurred a few times. The CDR3 DNA sequence: TGTGCCAGCAGTACCGGGGGAGCTAGCGGGGGTACGCAGTATTTT. Translation: CASSTGGASGGTQYF. The V and J genes are TRBV12-3 or TRBV12-4 and TRBJ2-3; 10 nucleotides align to TRBD2. Germline trimming cut 5 bases from V and 8 bases from J; bases unmatched to any gene: 10. This CDR3 has 15 amino acids.

For the CDR3, the DNA is TGTGCCAGCAGATTGGACAGGGGGCTTCGAGATACGCAGTATTTT. Translation gives CASRLDRGLRDTQYF. The chain has TRBV2 and TRBJ2-3; 11 bases map to TRBD1. In germline, CDR1 is SNHLY, CDR2 FYNNEI. The junction had 7 bases not matched to a gene; V was cut back by 6 bases and J by 5 bases. The CDR3 loop spans 15 amino acids.

This chain links TRBV28 with TRBJ1-3, with D possibly matching TRBD1 (5 bases). V lost 7 bases, J lost 0 bases, and 16 bases lay in between. Germline CDR1 is MDHEN and CDR2 is SYDVKM. The CDR3 runs 16 residues. CDR3 bases: TGTGCCAGCAACCCGGCGTCGGGACTCTCTGGAAACACCATATATTTT. This translates into CASNPASGLSGNTIYF.